This TCR beta chain was captured by sequencing in a study of shared clonotypes between healthy human individuals. Profiled with immunoSEQ multiplex PCR; TCRdb holds only in-frame clones, not every one. The table has under 650,000 clones, around 96% seen once. Looked up from germline, CDR1 is SNHLY and CDR2 is FYNNEI. The V end was cut by 3 bases, the J end by 4 bases, with 15 bases between. CDR3 length equals 15 residues. The sample consisted of naive CD4+ T cells sorted from blood. The subset here: CD45RA+ positively selected. This sequence was found in a woman in her thirties in good health. The gene calls are TRBV2 and TRBJ2-5; D is possibly TRBD2 (6 bases). The CDR3 spells CASSEELARRETQYF. CDR3 DNA: TGTGCCAGCAGTGAGGAGCTAGCGAGGAGAGAGACCCAGTACTTC.